This T cell receptor beta chain was identified during a study of cytomegalovirus exposure and HLA in healthy donors. The study, taken as a whole, reports: Associated with cytomegalovirus, according to the listing, were 150 to 200 TCR beta chains. An analysis that came later showed most CMV-associated TCR beta chains appearing HLA-restricted.

PCR primers comprised 60 Vbeta and 13 Jbeta primers. Method: immunoSEQ multiplex PCR; TCRdb's copy keeps in-frame clones and lacks some. The data hold 150,000 or so clones, with approximately 78% observed a single time. This clone has only one observation. Its antigen is as yet unknown. The receptor comes from a woman between 18 and 29 years old in good health and CMV-seronegative. Specimen: PBMCs.

CDR3 nucleotide sequence: TGTGCCAGCAAGGCGGCGGGAGGGTTGACCGGGGAGCTGTTTTTT. It encodes CASKAAGGLTGELFF. This rearrangement joins TRBV27 to TRBJ2-2; TRBD2 aligns across 9 bases. The CDR3 extends over 15 amino acids. V gave up 7 bases and J gave up 5 bases; unmatched junction bases: 8. From germline, CDR1 is MNHEY and CDR2 SMNVEV (reference sequence).